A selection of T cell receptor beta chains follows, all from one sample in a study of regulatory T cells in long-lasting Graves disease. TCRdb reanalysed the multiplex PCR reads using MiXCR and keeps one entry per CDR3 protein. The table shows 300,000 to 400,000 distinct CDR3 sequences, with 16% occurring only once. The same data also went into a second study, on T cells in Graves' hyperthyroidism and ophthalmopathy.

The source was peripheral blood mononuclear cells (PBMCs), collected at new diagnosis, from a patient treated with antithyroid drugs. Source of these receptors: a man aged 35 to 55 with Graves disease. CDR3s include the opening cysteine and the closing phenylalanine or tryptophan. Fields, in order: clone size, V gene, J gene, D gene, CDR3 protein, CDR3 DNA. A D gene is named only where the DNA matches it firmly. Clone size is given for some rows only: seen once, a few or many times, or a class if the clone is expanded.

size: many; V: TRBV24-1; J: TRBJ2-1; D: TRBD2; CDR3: CATSDLSAGGNEQFF; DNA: TGTGCCACCAGTGATTTGTCAGCGGGGGGTAATGAGCAGTTCTTC
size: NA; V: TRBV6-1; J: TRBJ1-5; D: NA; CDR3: CASKKDRIYSNQPQHF; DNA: TGTGCCAGCAAGAAGGACAGAATCTATAGCAATCAGCCCCAGCATTTT
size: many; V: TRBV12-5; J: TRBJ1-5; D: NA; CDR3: CASGLEVSIIGDAGQPQHF; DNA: TGTGCTAGTGGTTTGGAAGTTTCTATCATCGGGGATGCTGGACAGCCCCAGCATTTT
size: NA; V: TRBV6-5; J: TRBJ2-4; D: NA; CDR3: CASSYRDRDREILAKNIQYF; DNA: TGTGCCAGCAGTTACCGAGACAGGGACCGGGAGATTCTAGCCAAAAACATTCAGTACTTC
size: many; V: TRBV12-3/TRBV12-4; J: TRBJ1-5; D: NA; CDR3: CASSSGTLSNQPQHF; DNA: TGTGCCAGCAGTTCCGGGACTTTAAGCAATCAGCCCCAGCATTTT
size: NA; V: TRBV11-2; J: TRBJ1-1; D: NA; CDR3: CASSLAVYTEAFF; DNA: TGTGCCAGCAGCTTAGCAGTCTACACTGAAGCTTTCTTT
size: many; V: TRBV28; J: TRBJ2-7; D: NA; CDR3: CASSQMVYEQYF; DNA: TGTGCCAGCAGCCAGATGGTCTACGAGCAGTACTTC
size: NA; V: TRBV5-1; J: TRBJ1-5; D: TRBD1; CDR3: CASSRGTGGNQPQHF; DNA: TGCGCCAGCAGCCGGGGGACAGGGGGGAATCAGCCCCAGCATTTT
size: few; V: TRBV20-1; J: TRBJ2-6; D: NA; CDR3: CSATAVSGANVLTF; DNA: TGCAGTGCTACGGCAGTCTCTGGGGCCAACGTCCTGACTTTC
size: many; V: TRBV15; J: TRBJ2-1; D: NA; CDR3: CATSRDTGYNEQFF; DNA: TGTGCCACCAGCAGAGATACAGGCTACAATGAGCAGTTCTTC
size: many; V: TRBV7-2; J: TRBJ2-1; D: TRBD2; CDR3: CASSSRGGYNEQFF; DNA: TGTGCCAGCAGCTCGCGGGGGGGCTACAATGAGCAGTTCTTC
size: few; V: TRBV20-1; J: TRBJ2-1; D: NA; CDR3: CSAGVYHSYNEQFF; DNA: TGCAGTGCTGGCGTGTACCACTCCTACAATGAGCAGTTCTTC
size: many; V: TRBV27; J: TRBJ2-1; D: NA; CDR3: CASSFRGEQFF; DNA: TGTGCCAGCAGCTTCAGGGGTGAGCAGTTCTTC
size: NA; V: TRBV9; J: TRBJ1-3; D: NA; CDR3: CASSANPHSGNTIYF; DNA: TGTGCCAGCAGCGCCAATCCGCACTCTGGAAACACCATATATTTT
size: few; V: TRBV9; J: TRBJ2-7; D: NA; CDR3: CASSKIRIF; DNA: TGTGCCAGCAGCAAGATTAGGATCTTC
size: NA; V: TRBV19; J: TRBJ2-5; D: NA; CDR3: CAILWGETQYF; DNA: TGTGCCATCCTATGGGGAGAGACCCAGTACTTC
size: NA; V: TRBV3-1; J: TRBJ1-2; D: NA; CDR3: CASSQLPDGANYGYTF; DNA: TGTGCCAGCAGCCAACTCCCGGACGGAGCTAACTATGGCTACACCTTC
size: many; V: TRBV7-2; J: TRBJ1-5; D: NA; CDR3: CASSLGFNSREPQHF; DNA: TGTGCCAGCAGCTTAGGATTCAACAGTCGGGAGCCCCAGCATTTT
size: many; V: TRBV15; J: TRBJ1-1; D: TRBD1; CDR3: CATSRDLAMGQVAEAFF; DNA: TGTGCCACCAGCAGAGACTTGGCCATGGGACAGGTTGCTGAAGCTTTCTTT
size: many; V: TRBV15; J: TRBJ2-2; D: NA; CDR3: CATSRDKWAGELFF; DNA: TGTGCCACCAGCAGAGATAAGTGGGCCGGGGAGCTGTTTTTT
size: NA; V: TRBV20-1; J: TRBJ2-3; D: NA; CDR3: CSDLAGTDTQYF; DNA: TGCAGTGACTTAGCGGGCACAGATACGCAGTATTTT
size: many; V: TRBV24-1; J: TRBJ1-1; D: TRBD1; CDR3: CATSDRTGDYTEAFF; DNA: TGTGCCACCAGTGATCGGACAGGGGACTACACTGAAGCTTTCTTT
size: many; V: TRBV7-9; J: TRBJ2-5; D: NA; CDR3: CASSLSGVGETQYF; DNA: TGTGCCAGCAGCTTATCAGGGGTCGGAGAGACCCAGTACTTC
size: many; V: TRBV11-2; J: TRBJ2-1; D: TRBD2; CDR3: CASSLESSGGYVYNEQFF; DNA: TGTGCCAGCAGCTTAGAGTCTAGCGGGGGGTACGTCTACAATGAGCAGTTCTTC
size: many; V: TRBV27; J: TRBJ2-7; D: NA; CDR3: CASSLRRKGYEQYF; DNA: TGTGCCAGCAGTTTACGTCGAAAAGGCTACGAGCAGTACTTC
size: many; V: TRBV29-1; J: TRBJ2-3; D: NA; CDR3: CSVQTRHTDTQYF; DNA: TGCAGCGTTCAAACTAGGCACACAGATACGCAGTATTTT
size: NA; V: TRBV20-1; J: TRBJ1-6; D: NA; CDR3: CSARAYEDSPLHF; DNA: TGCAGTGCTAGAGCGTATGAGGATTCACCCCTCCACTTT
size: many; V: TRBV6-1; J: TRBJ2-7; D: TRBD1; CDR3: CASDDRRTGSYEQYF; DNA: TGTGCCAGCGACGACCGACGGACAGGCTCCTACGAGCAGTACTTC
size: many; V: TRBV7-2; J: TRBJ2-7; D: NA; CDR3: CASSLILGINYEQYF; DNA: TGTGCCAGCAGCCTTATATTGGGGATAAACTACGAGCAGTACTTC
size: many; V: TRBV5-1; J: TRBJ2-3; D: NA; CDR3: CASSLRTGRRTDTQYF; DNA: TGCGCCAGCAGCTTGAGAACAGGGAGAAGGACAGATACGCAGTATTTT
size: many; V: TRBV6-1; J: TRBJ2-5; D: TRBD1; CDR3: CASSEVAGGQETQYF; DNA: TGTGCCAGCAGTGAAGTGGCAGGGGGCCAAGAGACCCAGTACTTC
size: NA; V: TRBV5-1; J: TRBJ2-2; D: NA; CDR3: CASSYGQPTNTGELFF; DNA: TGTGCCAGCAGTTACGGACAACCTACGAACACCGGGGAGCTGTTTTTT
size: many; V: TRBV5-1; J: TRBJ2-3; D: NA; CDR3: CASSSTGLTDTQYF; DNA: TGCGCCAGCAGCTCGACAGGCCTCACAGATACGCAGTATTTT
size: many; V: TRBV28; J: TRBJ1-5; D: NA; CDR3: CASSLPLSGNQPQHF; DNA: TGTGCCAGCAGTTTGCCCTTGAGTGGGAATCAGCCCCAGCATTTT
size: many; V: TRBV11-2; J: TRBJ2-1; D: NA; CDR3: CASSLVGGRVDEQFF; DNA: TGTGCCAGCAGCTTAGTGGGGGGGCGCGTCGATGAGCAGTTCTTC
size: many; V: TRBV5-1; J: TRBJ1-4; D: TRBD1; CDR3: CASRISGGQGELFF; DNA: TGCGCCAGCAGAATCTCAGGGGGCCAAGGAGAACTGTTTTTT
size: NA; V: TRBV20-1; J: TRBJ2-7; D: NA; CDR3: CSARRAPYEQYF; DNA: TGCAGTGCTAGAAGAGCCCCCTACGAGCAGTACTTC
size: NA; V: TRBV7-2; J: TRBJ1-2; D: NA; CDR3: CASSPTGQSYGYTF; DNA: TGTGCCAGCAGCCCCACGGGACAATCCTATGGCTACACCTTC
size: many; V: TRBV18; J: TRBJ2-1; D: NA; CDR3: CASSPPGRNEQFF; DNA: TGTGCCAGCTCACCACCGGGGCGGAATGAGCAGTTCTTC
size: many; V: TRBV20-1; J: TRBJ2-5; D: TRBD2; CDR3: CSARAMELAAQETQYF; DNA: TGCAGTGCTAGAGCCATGGAACTAGCGGCCCAAGAGACCCAGTACTTC
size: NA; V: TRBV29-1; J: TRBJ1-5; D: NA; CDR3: CSVEDGGRNQPQHF; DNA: TGCAGCGTCGAGGACGGCGGCCGCAATCAGCCCCAGCATTTT
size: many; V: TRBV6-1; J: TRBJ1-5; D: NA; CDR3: CASSHRTNQPQHF; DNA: TGTGCCAGCAGTCATCGGACGAATCAGCCCCAGCATTTT
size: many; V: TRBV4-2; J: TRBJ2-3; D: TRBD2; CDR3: CASSQLAGTDTQYF; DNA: TGTGCCAGCAGCCAACTAGCGGGCACAGATACGCAGTATTTT
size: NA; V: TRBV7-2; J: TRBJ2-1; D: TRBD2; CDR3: CASSLYGSGAYNEQFF; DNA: TGTGCCAGCAGCTTATATGGTAGCGGGGCTTACAATGAGCAGTTCTTC
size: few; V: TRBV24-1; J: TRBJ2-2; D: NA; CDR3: CATSDRDIAGELFF; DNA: TGTGCCACCAGTGACCGGGACATCGCCGGGGAGCTGTTTTTT
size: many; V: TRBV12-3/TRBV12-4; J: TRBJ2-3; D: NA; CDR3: CASSFWRLTDTQYF; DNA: TGTGCCAGCAGTTTCTGGCGGCTCACAGATACGCAGTATTTT
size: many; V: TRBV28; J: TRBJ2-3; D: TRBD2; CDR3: CASSGRIAGGPDTQYF; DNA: TGTGCCAGCAGCGGGAGGATAGCGGGGGGCCCAGATACGCAGTATTTT
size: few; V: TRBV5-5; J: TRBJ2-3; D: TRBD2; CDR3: CASSFGTSGAADTQYF; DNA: TGTGCCAGCAGCTTTGGAACTAGCGGGGCCGCAGATACGCAGTATTTT
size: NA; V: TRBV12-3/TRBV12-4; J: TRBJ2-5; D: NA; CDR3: CASSLSGGEKTQYF; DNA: TGTGCCAGCAGTTTATCGGGGGGCGAGAAGACCCAGTACTTC
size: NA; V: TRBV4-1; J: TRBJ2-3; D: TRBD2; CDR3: CASSRIAGGISTDTQYF; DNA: TGCGCCAGCAGCCGAATAGCGGGGGGCATTAGCACAGATACGCAGTATTTT
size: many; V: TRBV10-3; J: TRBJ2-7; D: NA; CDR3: CATGSWETDWPPEQYF; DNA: TGTGCCACCGGGAGCTGGGAGACAGATTGGCCGCCCGAGCAGTACTTC
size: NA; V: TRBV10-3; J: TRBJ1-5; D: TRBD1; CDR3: CAISGQGAGSNQPQHF; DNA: TGTGCCATCAGTGGCCAGGGGGCGGGTAGCAATCAGCCCCAGCATTTT
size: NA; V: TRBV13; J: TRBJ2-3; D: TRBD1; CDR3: CASSLTGGDMQYF; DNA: TGTGCCAGCAGCTTGACAGGGGGAGATATGCAGTATTTT
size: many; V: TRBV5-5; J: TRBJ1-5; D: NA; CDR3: CASSFTYLGNQPQHF; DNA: TGTGCCAGCAGCTTCACCTACCTGGGAAATCAGCCCCAGCATTTT
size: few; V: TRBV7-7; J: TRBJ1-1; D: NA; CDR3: CASSAGPATEAFF; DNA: TGTGCCAGCAGCGCGGGACCTGCTACTGAAGCTTTCTTT
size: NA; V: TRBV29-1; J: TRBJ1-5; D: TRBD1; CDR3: CSVADRDQPQHF; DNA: TGCAGCGTTGCTGACAGGGATCAGCCCCAGCATTTT
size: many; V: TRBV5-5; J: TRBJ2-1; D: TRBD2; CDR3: CASSLTGGRGNEQFF; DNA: TGTGCCAGCAGTCTCACGGGGGGGCGAGGGAATGAGCAGTTCTTC
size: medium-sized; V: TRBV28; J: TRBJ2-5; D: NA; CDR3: CASSWLRVGQETQYF; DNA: TGTGCCAGCAGTTGGTTGCGGGTGGGCCAAGAGACCCAGTACTTC
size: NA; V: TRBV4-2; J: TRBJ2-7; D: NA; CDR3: CASSQPAGYEQYF; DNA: TGTGCCAGCAGCCAACCCGCAGGTTACGAGCAGTACTTC